This paragraph reports one T cell receptor (beta chain). This entry is derived from a study of blood T cell repertoires in COVID-19. About the study: The United States, Italy and Spain supplied acute and convalescent COVID-19 samples. From T cells, B-cell-depleted T cells, or PBMCs came the material, which was cDNA or gDNA.

Per the study methods: Cell counts per sample came from amplifying reference gene primers. Measured with immunoSEQ multiplex PCR; TCRdb has only the in-frame clones, and not every one. V and J calls and clone size are given by that table; D and trimming were obtained from the DNA. The table lists nearly 65,000 clones, 84% of them singletons. The V gene's germline CDR1 is SQVTM and CDR2 ANQGSEA. The ends lost 6 bases at V and 2 bases at J; junction bases unmatched: 4. This CDR3 is built from 13 residues. This chain links TRBV29-1 with TRBJ1-2; 9 nucleotides match TRBD1. The source material was peripheral blood. The TCR originated in a human donor in a cohort sampled during active COVID-19. CDR3 bases: TGCAGCGTGAAGGGACAGGGAAACTATGGCTACACCTTC. Protein sequence: CSVKGQGNYGYTF.